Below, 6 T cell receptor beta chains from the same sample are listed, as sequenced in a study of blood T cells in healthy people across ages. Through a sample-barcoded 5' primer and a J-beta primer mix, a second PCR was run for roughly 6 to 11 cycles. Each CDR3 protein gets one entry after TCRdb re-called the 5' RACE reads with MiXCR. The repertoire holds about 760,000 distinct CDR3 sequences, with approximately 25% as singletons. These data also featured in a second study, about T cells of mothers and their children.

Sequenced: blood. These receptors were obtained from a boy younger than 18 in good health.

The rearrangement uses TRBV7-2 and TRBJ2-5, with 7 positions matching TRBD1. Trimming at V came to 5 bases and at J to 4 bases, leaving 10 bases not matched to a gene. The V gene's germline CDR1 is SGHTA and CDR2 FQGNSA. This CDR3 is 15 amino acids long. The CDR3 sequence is CASSANRGWGETQYF. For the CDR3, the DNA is TGTGCCAGCAGCGCGAACAGGGGTTGGGGAGAGACCCAGTACTTC.

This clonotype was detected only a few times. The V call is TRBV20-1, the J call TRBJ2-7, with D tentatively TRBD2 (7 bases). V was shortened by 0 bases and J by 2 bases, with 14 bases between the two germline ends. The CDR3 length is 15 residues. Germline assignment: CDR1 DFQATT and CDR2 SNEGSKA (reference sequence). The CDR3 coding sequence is TGCAGTGCTAGAGATCGTGGGGGGGGGCCCTACGAGCAGTACTTC. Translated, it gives CSARDRGGGPYEQYF.

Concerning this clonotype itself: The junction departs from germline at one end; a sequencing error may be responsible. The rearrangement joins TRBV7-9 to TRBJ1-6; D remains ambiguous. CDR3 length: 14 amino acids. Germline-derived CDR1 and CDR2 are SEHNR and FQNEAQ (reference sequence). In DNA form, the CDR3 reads TGTGCCAGCAACTTAAGAAGAGATAATTCACCCCTCCACTTT. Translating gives CASNLRRDNSPLHF.

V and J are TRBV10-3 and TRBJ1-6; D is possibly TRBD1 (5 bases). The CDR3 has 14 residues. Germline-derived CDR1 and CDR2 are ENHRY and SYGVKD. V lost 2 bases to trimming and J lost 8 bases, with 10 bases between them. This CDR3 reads CAISETREDSPLHF. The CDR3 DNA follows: TGTGCCATCAGTGAGACCAGGGAGGATTCACCCCTCCACTTT.

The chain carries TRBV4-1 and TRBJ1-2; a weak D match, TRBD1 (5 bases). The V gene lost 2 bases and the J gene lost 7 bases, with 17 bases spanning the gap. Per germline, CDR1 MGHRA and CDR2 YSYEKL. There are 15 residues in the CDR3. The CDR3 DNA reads TGCGCCAGCAGCCAACTACTAGGGGACGGCTGTGGCTACACCTTC. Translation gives CASSQLLGDGCGYTF.

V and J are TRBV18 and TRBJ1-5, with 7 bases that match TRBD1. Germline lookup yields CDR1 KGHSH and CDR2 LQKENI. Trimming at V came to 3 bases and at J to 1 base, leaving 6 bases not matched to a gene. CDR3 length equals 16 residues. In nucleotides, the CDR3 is TGTGCCAGCTCACCTACTGACAGGGCGAGCAATCAGCCCCAGCATTTT. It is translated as CASSPTDRASNQPQHF.